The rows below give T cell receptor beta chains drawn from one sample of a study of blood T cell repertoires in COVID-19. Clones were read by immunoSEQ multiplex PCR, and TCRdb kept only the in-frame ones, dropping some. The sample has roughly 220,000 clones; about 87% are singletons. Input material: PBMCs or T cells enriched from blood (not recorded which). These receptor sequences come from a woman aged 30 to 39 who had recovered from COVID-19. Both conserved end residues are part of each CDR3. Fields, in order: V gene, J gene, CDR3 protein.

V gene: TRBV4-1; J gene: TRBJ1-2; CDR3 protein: CASSQERGNYGYTF
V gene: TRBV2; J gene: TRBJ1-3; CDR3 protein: CASSERSLSGNTIYF
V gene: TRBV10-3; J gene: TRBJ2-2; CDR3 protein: CAISGGAANTGELFF
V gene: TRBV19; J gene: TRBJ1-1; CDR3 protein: CASSPNGRANTEAFF
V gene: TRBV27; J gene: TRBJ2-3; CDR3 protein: CASSLLGLAGGSAGTDTQYF
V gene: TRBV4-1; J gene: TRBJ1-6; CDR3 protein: CASSPPSSYNSPLHF
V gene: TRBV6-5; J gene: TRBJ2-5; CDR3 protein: CASSRDRGQETQYF
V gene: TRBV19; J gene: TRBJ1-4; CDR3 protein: CASSPGGTNEKLFF
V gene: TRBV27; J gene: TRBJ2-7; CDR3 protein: CASSSHRDRGRGEQYF
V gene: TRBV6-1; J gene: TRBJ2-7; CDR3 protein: CASSEGGTNYEQYF
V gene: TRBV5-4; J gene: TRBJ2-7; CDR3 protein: CASSQPGQGAREQYF
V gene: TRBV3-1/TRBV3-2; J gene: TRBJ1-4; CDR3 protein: CASSQEARKLFF
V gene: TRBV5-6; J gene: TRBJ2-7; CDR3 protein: CASSPGQGRYEQYF
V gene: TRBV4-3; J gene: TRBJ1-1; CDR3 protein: CASSQDRGGEAFF
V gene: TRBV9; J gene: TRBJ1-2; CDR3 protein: CASSVDRHYGYTF
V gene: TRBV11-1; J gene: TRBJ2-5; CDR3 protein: CASSFRLAGWQETQYF
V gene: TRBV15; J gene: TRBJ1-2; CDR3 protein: CATSRDAGVGDGYTF
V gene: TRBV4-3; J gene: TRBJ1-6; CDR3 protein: CASSVDQTGFYSPLHF
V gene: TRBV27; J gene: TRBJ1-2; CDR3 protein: CASRGQSGGYTF
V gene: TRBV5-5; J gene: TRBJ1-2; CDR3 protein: CASNPTGNYGYTF
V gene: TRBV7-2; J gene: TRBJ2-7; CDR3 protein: CASSLPSGPHSYEQYF
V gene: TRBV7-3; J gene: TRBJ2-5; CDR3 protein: CASSVTGEVGETQYF
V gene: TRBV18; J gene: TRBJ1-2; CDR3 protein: CASSPVNVRAHGYTF
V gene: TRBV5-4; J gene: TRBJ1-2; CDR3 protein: CASSLIGTGWDGYTF
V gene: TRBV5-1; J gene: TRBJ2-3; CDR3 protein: CASSLGLAHTSDTQYF
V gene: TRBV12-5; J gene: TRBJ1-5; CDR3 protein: CASGRSGNQPQHF
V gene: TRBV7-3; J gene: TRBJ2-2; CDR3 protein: CASSSEAGAVGTGELFF
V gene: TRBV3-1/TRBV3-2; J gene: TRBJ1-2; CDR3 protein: CASSQEGGTFLGYTF